The 9 T cell receptor beta chains reported below all come from one sample, sequenced in a study of a mutant IDH1 vaccine in newly diagnosed glioma. Their antigens are not known. Noted time point: week 35, safety follow-up. Every single dose of the vaccine, 300 ug of mutant IDH1 20-mer peptide, came with topical imiquimod. Only in-frame clones appear in the TCRdb table, and some are missing; sequencing was by immunoSEQ multiplex PCR. The sample comprises approximately 41,000 clones, roughly nine tenths of which are singletons, and approximately 1.5% rests with the top ten. The input for sequencing was PBMCs, taken from a glioma patient whose treatment included an IDH1 peptide vaccine. The receptors were sampled from a middle-aged man with glioma.

The chain employs TRBV29-1 and TRBJ1-1, with a tentative D call TRBD1 (5 bases). The CDR3 extends over 12 amino acids. Germline V gene sequence: CDR1 SQVTM, CDR2 ANQGSEA. With 8 bases removed from V and 4 bases from J, the gap between germline ends came to 14 bases. CDR3 nucleotide sequence: TGCAGCCTCCATCGGAGGGGCACTGAAGCTTTCTTT. Residues: CSLHRRGTEAFF.

J is TRBJ2-7 and V is TRBV18, with D perhaps being TRBD1 or TRBD2 (5 bases each). The ends were cut back, 4 bases at V and 6 bases at J, with 13 bases in the middle. Germline V gives CDR1 KGHSH, CDR2 LQKENI. The CDR3 is 13 residues long. The CDR3 DNA follows: TGTGCCAGCTCACTTCAAGCAGGGACCGAGCAGTACTTC. This sequence encodes CASSLQAGTEQYF.

This clone showed up just a few times. CDR3 amino acids: CASSASLAGVSNEQFF. The CDR3, as DNA: TGTGCCAGCAGCGCCTCACTAGCGGGAGTTTCAAATGAGCAGTTCTTC. V usage is TRBV7-2 and J usage is TRBJ2-1; TRBD2 matches 11 bases. CDR1 and CDR2 from the germline V gene are SGHTA and FQGNSA. Trimming took 5 bases from V and 7 from J; bases not matched to a gene: 10. This CDR3 is built from 16 residues.

This clone was counted a single time. J is TRBJ1-2 and V is TRBV4-1, with 9 nucleotides matching TRBD1. With 5 bases clipped from V and 4 bases from J, the junction kept 26 bases outside the gene matches. This CDR3 is 21 amino acids long. Germline lookup yields CDR1 MGHRA and CDR2 YSYEKL. The CDR3 is CASSDMTIRDRVKGTTYGYTF. The CDR3 nucleotides are TGCGCCAGCAGCGACATGACGATTAGGGACAGGGTTAAAGGGACTACCTATGGCTACACCTTC.

This clone was counted only a few times. The V call is TRBV5-1, the J call TRBJ1-4; D possibly corresponds to TRBD1 (6 bases). V gave up 4 bases and J gave up 0 bases, with 22 bases separating them. Germline CDR1 SGHRS, CDR2 YFSETQ. The CDR3 runs 19 residues. The CDR3 loop reads CASSLTLGTLGATNEKLFF. For the CDR3, the DNA is TGCGCCAGCAGCCTCACACTCGGGACACTGGGGGCAACTAATGAAAAACTGTTTTTT. Filled out from reference TRBV5-1 and TRBJ1-4, the complete variable domain reads KAGVTQTPRYLIKTRGQQVTLSCSPISGHRSVSWYQQTPGQGLQFLFEYFSETQRNKGNFPGRFSGRQFSNSRSEMNVSTLELGDSALYLCASSLTLGTLGATNEKLFFGSGTQLSVL.

The rearrangement joins TRBV5-1 to TRBJ1-1; TRBD1 might be the D (5 bases). This CDR3 is built from 18 residues. V lost 1 base and J 4 bases, leaving 23 bases between the germline ends. Germline CDR1 and CDR2: SGHRS and YFSETQ. For the CDR3, the DNA is TGCGCCAGCAGCTTGCTAGGCGGACTCACCTCTGGGGGCACTGAAGCTTTCTTT. This translates into CASSLLGGLTSGGTEAFF.

The genes are TRBV11-2 and TRBJ2-3; D is possibly TRBD2 (6 bases). V dropped 2 bases and J dropped 2 bases, with 23 bases sitting between them. CDR3 length: 19 residues. The germline CDR1 and CDR2 sequences are SGHAT and FQNNGV. The CDR3 protein is CASSLFRTSWRAHTDTQYF. DNA of the CDR3: TGTGCCAGCAGCTTATTCCGAACAAGTTGGAGGGCCCACACAGATACGCAGTATTTT.

The J gene is TRBJ2-7, the V gene TRBV27, with TRBD1 as a possible D gene (5 bases). Germline CDR1 and CDR2: MNHEY and SMNVEV (reference sequence). This CDR3 has 13 amino acids. V lost 2 bases, J lost 1 base, and 6 bases lay in between. CDR3 coding DNA: TGTGCCAGCAGTTTACAGGGTTCCTACGAGCAGTACGTC. It encodes CASSLQGSYEQYV.

The DNA of the CDR3 is TGTGCCTGGAGTCGTAAGGCGGGGGGGCACGATACGCAGTATTTT. Translated, it gives CAWSRKAGGHDTQYF. The chain recombines TRBV30 with TRBJ2-3, with 9 bases matching TRBD2. Germline CDR1 and CDR2: GTSNPN and SVGIG (reference sequence). The V segment lost 2 bases and the J segment 6 bases; nucleotides outside the gene matches: 9. The CDR3 is 15 residues long.